The T cell receptor beta chain described here comes from a study of blood T cell repertoires in COVID-19. Study background: Sources were T cells, B-cell-depleted T cells, or PBMCs; the material itself was cDNA or gDNA.

With 5 bases removed from V and 2 bases from J, the gap between germline ends came to 19 bases. The germline gives CDR1 LGHDT, CDR2 YNNKEL (reference sequence). The CDR3 totals 17 residues. Sequenced by immunoSEQ multiplex PCR; TCRdb stores in-frame clones only, minus some. This table holds more than 150,000 clones, approximately 79% found once. This sequence originates from a man in his fifties or sixties with active or convalescent COVID-19. Sample: peripheral blood. J is TRBJ2-1 and V is TRBV3-1 (or the pseudogene TRBV3-2), with D perhaps TRBD2 (5 bases). CDR3 sequence reads: CASSSKKERPAYNEQFF. DNA for the CDR3: TGTGCCAGCAGCTCTAAAAAAGAGCGGCCGGCCTACAATGAGCAGTTCTTC.